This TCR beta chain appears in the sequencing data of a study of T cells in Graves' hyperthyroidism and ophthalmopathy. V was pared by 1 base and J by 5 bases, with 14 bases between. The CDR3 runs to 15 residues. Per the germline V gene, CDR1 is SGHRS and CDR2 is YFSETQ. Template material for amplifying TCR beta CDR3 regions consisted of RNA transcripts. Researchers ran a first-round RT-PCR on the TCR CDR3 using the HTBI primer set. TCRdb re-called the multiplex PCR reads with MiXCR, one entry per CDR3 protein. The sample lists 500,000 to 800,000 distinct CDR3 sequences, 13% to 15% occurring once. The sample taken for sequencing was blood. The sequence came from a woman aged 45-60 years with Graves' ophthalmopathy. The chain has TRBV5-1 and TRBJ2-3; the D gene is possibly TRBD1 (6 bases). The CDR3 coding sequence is TGCGCCAGCAGCTTGCTGAACAGGGAGCGAGATACGCAGTATTTT. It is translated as CASSLLNRERDTQYF.